This record looks at one T cell receptor (beta chain) sequence and its context. This record comes from a study of T cells after yellow fever vaccination. Germline V gene sequence: CDR1 KGHDR, CDR2 SFDVKD. The CDR3 contains 12 residues. Trimming removed 3 bases from V and 8 bases from J, with 8 bases in between. TCRdb redid the calling of the 5' RACE reads with MiXCR, one entry per CDR3 protein. The table shows 200,000 to 300,000 distinct CDR3 sequences, with more than 6.5% occurring only once. Sequencing was performed on CD4+ T cells sorted from PBMCs, taken on the day of the yellow fever booster vaccination. The V call is TRBV24-1, the J call TRBJ2-3; no firm D call. The sequence was obtained from a man younger than 45 who received the YFV17D yellow fever vaccine. The CDR3 protein is CATSDLGITQYF. In nucleotides, the CDR3 is TGTGCCACCAGTGATCTTGGGATTACGCAGTATTTT.